This T cell receptor beta chain was sequenced for a study of control samples from healthy donors and cancer patients. The method was immunoSEQ multiplex PCR; TCRdb's version includes in-frame clones alone and lacks a portion of them. In the table there are around 140,000 clones, nearly 90% of which are singletons. The CDR3 is 15 residues long. V was trimmed by 1 base and J by 0 bases, leaving 10 bases between them. Germline V lookup: CDR1 MNHNS, CDR2 SASEGT. Sequences were obtained from PBMCs. V gene TRBV6-1 combines with J gene TRBJ2-7; TRBD2 might be the D (5 bases). The clonotype comes from a man aged 50 or older with head and neck cancer. The CDR3 protein is CASSEEGGHSYEQYF. Written as DNA, the CDR3 is TGTGCCAGCAGTGAAGAAGGCGGGCACTCCTACGAGCAGTACTTC.